The T cell receptor beta chain described here comes from a study of vaccination effects on CD4 cells after COVID-19. V gave up 1 base and J gave up 5 bases; unmatched junction bases: 4. Looked up from germline, CDR1 is LGHNA and CDR2 is YNFKEQ. This CDR3 region has 16 residues. Sequencing in the ViraFEST assay came after antigen-specific CD4+ T cells had been expanded with viral peptide pools, which were used to stimulate PBMC. On roughly day 9 of culture, CD4+ T cells were separated out. Participants each got two BNT162b2 or mRNA-1273 vaccine doses. A word on this clone: The antigen is undetermined.

Generated by immunoSEQ multiplex PCR, the TCRdb table keeps only in-frame clones and is missing some. The sample contains about 80,000 clones, over 70% of which appear only once. The rearrangement joins TRBV4-2 to TRBJ2-2, with 10 bases identical to TRBD2. This receptor was identified in a human donor who received a COVID-19 vaccine. This sample comprised CD4+ T cells from PBMCs cultured with HCoV-OC43 spike peptides, obtained after COVID-19 vaccination. Subset described: HCoV-OC43 spike overlapping peptide pool stimulation. CDR3 sequence (DNA): TGTGCCAGCAGCCAAGTATTAGCGGGGGGAACCGGGGAGCTGTTTTTT. Its translation: CASSQVLAGGTGELFF.